Detailed here is one T cell receptor (beta chain). No antigen is known for it. The PCR made use of 60 Vbeta and 13 Jbeta primers. TCRdb's table, derived via immunoSEQ multiplex PCR, lists solely in-frame clones and lacks some. This table has roughly 100,000 clones, 76% appearing once. The data originate from a study of cytomegalovirus exposure and HLA in healthy donors. Study results and caveats: Evidence from a later analysis indicated that most CMV-associated TCR beta chains looked HLA-restricted. Of the V segments, some could not be distinguished, including TRBV6-2 and TRBV6-3, and were excluded. The presence/absence work took it that sequencing depth was about the same across donors. A cluster of highly shared sequence variants was likely a sequencing artifact.

Germline trimming cut 5 bases from V and 5 bases from J; bases unmatched to any gene: 11. In germline, CDR1 is SGHAT, CDR2 FQNNGV. The CDR3 spans 15 residues. This clonotype originated in a woman under 30 in good health and CMV-seropositive. The specimen sequenced was PBMCs. The chain employs TRBV11-2 and TRBJ1-2, with TRBD1 identical over 7 bases. Here the CDR3 DNA reads TGTGCCAGCAGCACCGTAGGGGGCAGTGGGTATGGCTACACCTTC. The encoded protein is CASSTVGGSGYGYTF.